A selection of T cell receptor beta chains follows, all from one sample in a study of blood T cells in healthy people across ages. TCRdb itself ran the 5' RACE reads through MiXCR, one entry per CDR3 protein. The data contain 850,000 or so distinct CDR3 sequences, about 30% of them singletons. The source material was blood. The receptors were sampled from a woman aged 80 or older in good health. The CDR3 runs from the conserved cysteine through the conserved F or W. The order of the fields is clone size, V gene, D gene, J gene, CDR3 protein, CDR3 DNA. D genes are given only for firm matches. Only some rows state a clone size, as once, few, many or a class for expanded clones.

few,TRBV6-2/TRBV6-3,-,TRBJ1-6,CASKKTENSPLHF,TGTGCCAGCAAAAAGACAGAAAATTCACCCCTCCACTTT
-,TRBV18,-,TRBJ2-7,CASSIGLQEAQYF,TGTGCCAGCTCTATTGGATTGCAAGAGGCCCAGTACTTC
many,TRBV28,-,TRBJ1-6,CASSLSGGERTPLHF,TGTGCCAGCAGTTTATCCGGAGGGGAACGGACACCCCTCCACTTT
-,TRBV7-9,TRBD2,TRBJ2-1,CASSKLAGERNEQFF,TGTGCCAGCTCGAAACTAGCGGGAGAAAGGAATGAGCAGTTCTTC
-,TRBV14,-,TRBJ1-6,CAGSRGQINSPLHF,TGTGCCGGCAGCCGGGGGCAAATTAATTCACCCCTCCACTTT
many,TRBV27,-,TRBJ2-7,CASSGNRLAYEQYF,TGTGCCAGCAGTGGCAACAGGTTGGCCTACGAGCAGTACTTC
many,TRBV6-2/TRBV6-3,TRBD2,TRBJ2-1,CASSKTSGGALEQFF,TGTGCCAGCAGTAAGACTAGCGGGGGGGCCCTGGAGCAGTTCTTC
many,TRBV10-1,TRBD2,TRBJ2-3,CASSAGLAGDTDTQYF,TGCGCCAGCAGTGCTGGGCTAGCGGGAGACACAGATACGCAGTATTTT
few,TRBV4-3,-,TRBJ2-2,CASSQDFIVGLAGELFF,TGCGCCAGCAGCCAAGATTTCATAGTGGGCTTGGCCGGGGAGCTGTTTTTT
many,TRBV14,TRBD1,TRBJ1-1,CASSQDGTESLNTEAFF,TGTGCCAGCAGCCAAGATGGGACAGAGAGTTTAAACACTGAAGCTTTCTTT
many,TRBV6-6,-,TRBJ1-4,CASSHSPFPRGEKLFF,TGTGCCAGCAGTCACTCCCCGTTTCCCCGAGGTGAAAAACTGTTTTTT
-,TRBV28,-,TRBJ1-5,CASSLASAGVQPQHF,TGTGCCAGCAGTTTAGCATCGGCGGGGGTACAGCCCCAGCATTTT
many,TRBV4-3,TRBD1,TRBJ2-1,CASSPTTGGNEQFF,TGCGCCAGCAGCCCAACGACAGGGGGCAATGAGCAGTTCTTC
many,TRBV4-3,-,TRBJ2-1,CASSQDTGFDEQFF,TGCGCCAGCAGCCAAGATACAGGGTTTGATGAGCAGTTCTTC
-,TRBV4-3,-,TRBJ2-6,CASSQTTGTGANVLTF,TGCGCCAGCAGCCAAACAACAGGGACTGGGGCCAACGTCCTGACTTTC
-,TRBV28,TRBD2,TRBJ2-7,CASSLSGSGLYEQYF,TGTGCCAGCAGTCTTAGCGGGAGTGGATTGTACGAGCAGTACTTC
-,TRBV2,-,TRBJ1-5,CASSGGGASNQPQHF,TGTGCCAGCAGTGGGGGGGGCGCGAGCAATCAGCCCCAGCATTTT
many,TRBV20-1,-,TRBJ2-4,CSAGLVAPGSKNIQYF,TGCAGTGCCGGTTTGGTCGCCCCCGGGTCCAAAAACATTCAGTACTTC
many,TRBV7-2,TRBD1,TRBJ2-7,CASSLSTGTTYEQYF,TGTGCCAGCAGCTTATCGACAGGGACCACCTACGAGCAGTACTTC
once,TRBV7-8,-,TRBJ1-1,CASSLWEDAFGTEAFF,TGTGCCAGCAGCTTATGGGAGGACGCCTTCGGCACTGAAGCTTTCTTT
many,TRBV7-2,-,TRBJ1-2,CASSNSLQEGYTF,TGTGCCAGCAGCAATAGCCTACAGGAAGGCTACACCTTC
-,TRBV7-2,-,TRBJ2-7,CASSVQGRDEQYF,TGTGCCAGCAGCGTACAGGGCAGGGACGAGCAGTACTTC
few,TRBV6-5,-,TRBJ1-1,CASYNGPEAFF,TGTGCCAGCTACAACGGTCCTGAAGCTTTCTTT
many,TRBV9,-,TRBJ2-3,CASSVARNTDTQYF,TGTGCCAGCAGCGTAGCCAGGAACACAGATACGCAGTATTTT
many,TRBV12-3/TRBV12-4,TRBD2,TRBJ2-1,CASSSSQLAGGNEQFF,TGTGCCAGCAGTTCAAGCCAACTAGCGGGGGGCAATGAGCAGTTCTTC
few,TRBV13,-,TRBJ1-4,CASRRGGPNEKLFF,TGTGCCAGCAGACGAGGGGGGCCTAATGAAAAACTGTTTTTT
-,TRBV30,-,TRBJ2-3,CAWSQSTDTQYF,TGTGCCTGGAGCCAGTCCACAGATACGCAGTATTTT
many,TRBV7-2,-,TRBJ2-3,CASSQPRRWGGADTQYF,TGTGCCAGCAGCCAACCCCGAAGATGGGGGGGCGCAGATACGCAGTATTTT
-,TRBV2,-,TRBJ2-5,CASSPDQQETQYF,TGTGCCAGCAGTCCTGACCAGCAAGAGACCCAGTACTTC
many,TRBV12-3/TRBV12-4,-,TRBJ1-5,CASSPVESNQPQHF,TGTGCCAGCAGTCCTGTAGAGAGCAATCAGCCCCAGCATTTT
few,TRBV2,-,TRBJ2-6,CASRGRAYNSGANVRTF,TGTGCCAGCAGAGGCAGGGCCTATAACTCTGGGGCCAACGTCCGGACTTTC
many,TRBV20-1,-,TRBJ2-5,CSAIWGVQETQYF,TGCAGTGCCATCTGGGGGGTCCAAGAGACCCAGTACTTC
many,TRBV6-1,-,TRBJ2-3,CASSEEWTYHTDTQYF,TGTGCCAGCAGTGAAGAGTGGACATACCACACAGATACGCAGTATTTT
few,TRBV24-1,-,TRBJ1-5,CATSDKDSLNQPQHF,TGTGCCACCAGTGACAAAGACAGCCTCAATCAGCCCCAGCATTTT
many,TRBV7-2,-,TRBJ2-3,CASSLTGLMSDTQYF,TGTGCCAGCAGCTTAACAGGGTTGATGTCAGATACGCAGTATTTT
many,TRBV7-2,TRBD2,TRBJ2-5,CASSSRPGLAGPTQETQYF,TGTGCCAGCAGCTCGCGCCCGGGACTAGCGGGACCTACCCAAGAGACCCAGTACTTC
few,TRBV5-1,TRBD1,TRBJ2-7,CASSEAGGPYEQYF,TGCGCCAGCAGCGAGGCAGGGGGACCCTACGAGCAGTACTTC
many,TRBV7-2,-,TRBJ2-1,CASSLGGLYNEQFF,TGTGCCAGCAGTTTGGGGGGGCTCTACAATGAGCAGTTCTTC
-,TRBV4-3,-,TRBJ1-2,CASSQDWGGGNGYTF,TGCGCCAGCAGCCAAGATTGGGGGGGTGGCAATGGCTACACCTTC
many,TRBV7-2,-,TRBJ2-3,CASSSAQLLTRDTQYF,TGTGCCAGCAGCTCAGCTCAGTTGTTGACCCGGGATACGCAGTATTTT
-,TRBV20-1,TRBD2,TRBJ2-3,CSATSGSTLDTQYF,TGCAGTGCTACTAGCGGGAGCACCTTGGATACGCAGTATTTT
-,TRBV7-2,TRBD2,TRBJ2-7,CASSWTSGLSYEQYF,TGTGCCAGCAGCTGGACTAGCGGGCTTTCCTACGAGCAGTACTTC
many,TRBV20-1,-,TRBJ2-7,CSASSWLAAYEQYF,TGCAGTGCCAGCTCATGGCTGGCAGCCTACGAGCAGTACTTC
few,TRBV18,TRBD1,TRBJ2-7,CASSRTGTGTYEQYF,TGTGCCAGCTCACGAACCGGGACAGGTACCTACGAGCAGTACTTC
many,TRBV5-1,TRBD1,TRBJ1-6,CASSFRVGQGDSPLHF,TGCGCCAGCAGCTTTCGAGTAGGACAGGGGGATTCACCCCTCCACTTT
many,TRBV18,TRBD2,TRBJ2-1,CASSPSGGLNEQFF,TGTGCCAGCTCACCTAGCGGGGGGCTTAATGAGCAGTTCTTC
many,TRBV11-2,-,TRBJ2-4,CASSYLSGQNIQYF,TGTGCCAGCAGCTACCTAAGCGGGCAAAACATTCAGTACTTC
few,TRBV7-9,TRBD1,TRBJ1-1,CASSRARDRAFF,TGTGCCAGCAGCCGCGCTCGGGACAGGGCTTTCTTT
many,TRBV12-3/TRBV12-4,TRBD1,TRBJ1-4,CASSLVWTGGSATNEKLFF,TGTGCCAGCAGTTTAGTATGGACAGGGGGTTCGGCAACTAATGAAAAACTGTTTTTT
-,TRBV25-1,TRBD1,TRBJ1-1,CASSWYGTGKTEAFF,TGTGCCAGCAGCTGGTACGGGACAGGGAAGACTGAAGCTTTCTTT
many,TRBV29-1,TRBD1,TRBJ2-3,CSVDRDRGITDTQYF,TGCAGCGTGGACCGGGACAGGGGAATCACAGATACGCAGTATTTT
many,TRBV11-2,TRBD1,TRBJ2-7,CASSTTGVDEQYF,TGTGCCAGCAGCACGACAGGGGTGGACGAGCAGTACTTC
many,TRBV7-9,TRBD2,TRBJ2-4,CASSSRQAGIQYF,TGTGCCAGCAGCTCGCGCCAAGCGGGGATTCAGTACTTC
many,TRBV25-1,TRBD1,TRBJ1-6,CASSELDRDNSPLHF,TGTGCCAGCAGTGAATTGGACAGGGATAATTCACCCCTCCACTTT